The next 29 T cell receptor beta chains were all read from a single sample in a study of STAT5B mutations in CD4+ large granular lymphocyte leukemia (dated by TCRdb to between 2020 and 2023). Receptor amplification or capture employed the immunoSEQ multiplex PCR assay. Not all clones reach the TCRdb copy of this immuneACCESS table, which keeps in-frame sequences only. Checked studies attribute under half of the gap to unresolved V genes and leave the rest unexplained. Here the sample has about 30,000 clones; about 71% occur a single time. Of the sample, roughly 0.47% falls within the top ten clones. The material sequenced was CD4+ T cells from blood buffy coats. These receptor sequences come from a human donor in good health.

The chain is built from TRBV4-1 and TRBJ1-2; D is undetermined. Germline V gives CDR1 MGHRA, CDR2 YSYEKL. CDR3 length: 18 residues. Trimming took 0 bases from V and 4 from J, leaving 21 bases between them. The CDR3 protein is CASSQDVAVLNLGYGYTF. The CDR3 bases are TGCGCCAGCAGCCAAGATGTAGCCGTCTTGAACCTGGGCTATGGCTACACCTTC.

Turning to this clone: The sample has other DNA sequences that encode this CDR3 too. This chain links TRBV2 with TRBJ1-3; D perhaps matches TRBD1 (5 bases). V lost 7 bases, J lost 1 base, and 8 bases lay in between. This CDR3 has 13 amino acids. Germline values: CDR1 SNHLY, CDR2 FYNNEI. The CDR3 nucleotides are TGTGCCAGCAAGGAGGGGTCTGGAAACACCATATATTTT. This sequence encodes CASKEGSGNTIYF.

This clone was counted between two and nine times. This chain uses TRBV7-3 with TRBJ2-7; TRBD1 is a possible D gene (6 bases). V lost 1 base and J lost 3, with 13 bases in between. The CDR3 runs to 15 residues. Germline V gene data show CDR1 as SGHTA and CDR2 as FQGTGA. The CDR3 loop reads CASSLMPGDRYEQYF. CDR3 DNA sequence: TGTGCCAGCAGCTTAATGCCAGGGGACCGCTACGAGCAGTACTTC.

V gene TRBV2 combines with J gene TRBJ2-3; 8 bases align to TRBD2. Trimming at V came to 10 bases and at J to 2 bases, leaving 5 bases not matched to a gene. CDR1 and CDR2 (germline): SNHLY, FYNNEI. The CDR3 covers 13 residues. CDR3 region: CAIQRGNTDTQYF. The CDR3 DNA sequence: TGTGCCATACAGCGGGGGAACACAGATACGCAGTATTTT.

The chain links TRBV10-3 to TRBJ2-2; 8 bases line up with TRBD2. The V gene end was trimmed by 6 bases and the J gene end by 4 bases; junction bases not matched to a gene: 4. The V gene's germline CDR1 is ENHRY and CDR2 SYGVKD. CDR3 length: 14 amino acids. The CDR3 sequence: CAISGGGVTGELFF. The DNA for the CDR3 is TGTGCCATCAGCGGGGGGGGCGTCACCGGGGAGCTGTTTTTT.

The chain joins TRBV19 to TRBJ2-3; TRBD2 aligns across 8 bases. The CDR3 length is 12 residues. Germline V lookup: CDR1 LNHDA, CDR2 SQIVND (reference sequence). V shed 10 bases, J shed 4 bases, and the junction held 4 bases outside the gene matches. The CDR3 nucleotides are TGTGCCACCGCGGGGGGCCCAGATACGCAGTATTTT. This encodes CATAGGPDTQYF.

The chain carries TRBV19 and TRBJ2-7; the D is unclear. The CDR3 consists of 13 residues. V gave up 6 bases and J gave up 6 bases, with 15 bases separating them. Per the germline V gene, CDR1 is LNHDA and CDR2 is SQIVND (reference sequence). The CDR3 coding sequence is TGTGCCAGTAGCACCAGTGTTCCGAGCGAGCAGTACTTC. Amino acid sequence: CASSTSVPSEQYF.

The chain is built from TRBV19 and TRBJ1-6; D gene uncertain. Trimming pared 5 bases from V and 8 bases from J, leaving 16 bases between. This CDR3 region has 15 residues. From germline, CDR1 is LNHDA and CDR2 SQIVND (reference sequence). CDR3: CASSARGAQDSPLHF. DNA for the CDR3: TGTGCCAGTAGTGCTCGAGGAGCGCAGGATTCACCCCTCCACTTT.

The CDR3 nucleotides read TGTGCCAGCAGCTTAGACGTTAGCAATGAGCAGTTCTTC. Translated, it gives CASSLDVSNEQFF. The genes are TRBV7-6 and TRBJ2-1; D remains ambiguous. The germline V and J ends were trimmed by 1 base and 6 bases, with 7 bases remaining between them. This CDR3 has 13 residues. Germline-derived CDR1 and CDR2 are SGHVS and FNYEAQ.

V usage is TRBV29-1 and J usage is TRBJ2-7, with D unclear. Germline loops: CDR1 SQVTM, CDR2 ANQGSEA. This CDR3 comprises 11 residues. V was pared by 4 bases and J by 2 bases, with 6 bases between. The CDR3 protein is CSVGGPYEQYF. CDR3 nucleotides: TGCAGCGTTGGAGGCCCCTACGAGCAGTACTTC.

CDR3 DNA: TGTGCCACCAGCAGAGATCGGTTGCTGGGACAGGGAAATCAGCCCCAGCATTTT. It is translated as CATSRDRLLGQGNQPQHF. This rearrangement joins TRBV15 to TRBJ1-5; 9 bases line up with TRBD1. CDR1 is LNHNV and CDR2 is YYDKDF in the germline V gene (reference sequence). Trimming removed 0 bases from V and 4 bases from J; junction bases left unmatched: 10. The CDR3 loop spans 18 amino acids.

This clone was observed a handful of times. The chain links TRBV9 to TRBJ1-4; no firm D call. The germline V and J ends were trimmed by 4 bases and 7 bases, with 17 bases remaining between them. The CDR3 runs 15 residues. Germline V gene lookup returns CDR1 SGDLS and CDR2 YYNGEE. The CDR3 sequence: CASSPRQGDREKLFF. CDR3 nucleotides: TGTGCCAGCAGCCCCCGACAAGGAGATCGTGAAAAACTGTTTTTT.

The chain couples TRBV28 to TRBJ1-2; TRBD1 might be the D (6 bases). Germline CDR1 is MDHEN and CDR2 is SYDVKM. The V and J ends lost 3 bases and 7 bases respectively, with 15 bases between them. The CDR3 totals 14 residues. CDR3 bases: TGTGCCAGCAGTTTTCGGGGGCCTCTTGGTGGCTACACCTTC. It encodes CASSFRGPLGGYTF.

The chain is built from TRBV5-6 and TRBJ1-1; 7 bases agree with TRBD1. The J segment lost 7 bases and the V segment lost 5 bases, leaving 11 bases of the junction unmatched. The CDR3 consists of 14 residues. CDR1 is SGHDT and CDR2 is YYEEEE in the germline V gene. The CDR3 nucleotides read TGTGCCAGCAGTGGGGACAGAGAGGAAGGTGAAGCTTTCTTT. This translates into CASSGDREEGEAFF.

The J gene is TRBJ1-1, the V gene TRBV5-1; 8 bases align to TRBD1. This CDR3 is 14 amino acids long. J was trimmed by 1 base and V by 3 bases; bases with no gene match: 2. Germline assignment: CDR1 SGHRS and CDR2 YFSETQ. CDR3 DNA: TGCGCCAGCAGCTCACAGGGGGGGAACACTGAAGCTTTCTTT. As protein: CASSSQGGNTEAFF.

The chain joins TRBV19 to TRBJ2-1, with D maybe TRBD2 (5 bases). Germline lookup yields CDR1 LNHDA and CDR2 SQIVND (reference sequence). The CDR3 has 14 amino acids. Trimming took 3 bases from V and 0 from J, leaving 6 bases between them. CDR3 nucleotides: TGTGCCAGTAGTATTGGGAGCTCCTACAATGAGCAGTTCTTC. It specifies CASSIGSSYNEQFF.

The rearrangement joins TRBV9 to TRBJ2-3, with D tentatively TRBD2 (5 bases). Germline CDR1 and CDR2: SGDLS and YYNGEE. The V end lost 0 bases, the J end lost 2 bases, and 10 bases lay between the germline ends. The CDR3 extends over 15 amino acids. For the CDR3, the DNA is TGTGCCAGCAGCGTAGATCTAGCCGACACAGATACGCAGTATTTT. Translated: CASSVDLADTDTQYF.

This chain links TRBV6-1 with TRBJ1-3; D unresolved. The germline V gene encodes CDR1 MNHNS and CDR2 SASEGT. There are 11 residues in the CDR3. The V end was cut by 10 bases, the J end by 7 bases, with 11 bases between. The chain's CDR3 is CAISIGNTIYF. DNA for the CDR3: TGTGCCATCTCCATTGGGAACACCATATATTTT.

This clone has a handful of counts. CDR3 protein: CASGQTGELFF. CDR3 nucleotide sequence: TGTGCCAGTGGACAGACCGGGGAGCTGTTTTTT. The chain couples TRBV6-5 to TRBJ2-2; D perhaps matches TRBD1 (6 bases). This CDR3 is built from 11 residues. V lost 9 bases and J lost 5, with 7 bases in between. Germline V gives CDR1 MNHEY, CDR2 SVGAGI.

The rearrangement joins TRBV7-6 to TRBJ2-2; D remains unclear. Between the trimmed V and J ends, which lost 3 bases and 6 bases, there was a span of 11 bases. The CDR3 extends over 14 amino acids. Germline V gene data show CDR1 as SGHVS and CDR2 as FNYEAQ. Here the CDR3 DNA reads TGTGCCAGCAGCTTGTCCCAGACCGCCGGGGAGCTGTTTTTT. Residues: CASSLSQTAGELFF.

This clone has just a few counts. The genes are TRBV28 and TRBJ2-7; 12 positions agree with TRBD2. The CDR3 spans 15 residues. The germline V gene has CDR1 MDHEN and CDR2 SYDVKM. V was clipped by 4 bases and J by 8 bases; unmatched bases: 9. DNA for the CDR3: TGTGCCAGCAGTTCTCCCACTAGCGGGGGGTATAAGCAGTACTTC. As protein: CASSSPTSGGYKQYF.

The chain combines TRBV19 with TRBJ2-7, with D perhaps matching TRBD1 or TRBD2 (5 bases each). V was clipped by 5 bases and J by 4 bases, with 18 bases between them. The CDR3 consists of 15 residues. Germline loops: CDR1 LNHDA, CDR2 SQIVND (reference sequence). The CDR3 protein is CASSSRDGRMYEQYF. In nucleotides, the CDR3 is TGTGCCAGTAGTTCCCGGGACGGTCGTATGTACGAGCAGTACTTC.

The V call is TRBV4-1, the J call TRBJ2-3; the D gene could be TRBD1 or TRBD2 (6 bases each). The CDR3 is made up of 15 amino acids. Germline values: CDR1 MGHRA, CDR2 YSYEKL. V lost 3 bases and J lost 2, with 12 bases in between. As DNA, the CDR3 is TGCGCCAGCAGCCAGCTCCCGGGGGCCACAGATACGCAGTATTTT. This encodes CASSQLPGATDTQYF.

The chain couples TRBV5-6 to TRBJ1-2; 8 positions match TRBD1. There are 14 residues in the CDR3. The ends lost 0 bases at V and 6 bases at J; junction bases unmatched: 4. Germline CDR1 is SGHDT and CDR2 is YYEEEE. The CDR3: CASSLGQGLNGYTF. DNA of the CDR3: TGTGCCAGCAGCTTGGGACAGGGGTTGAATGGCTACACCTTC.

The sample holds a few counts of this clone. The chain combines TRBV5-8 with TRBJ2-1; TRBD2 agrees at 11 bases. There are 15 residues in the CDR3. J gave up 7 bases and V 4 bases, and 7 bases lay outside the gene matches. Looked up from germline, CDR1 is SGHTS and CDR2 is YDEGEE. The CDR3 DNA reads TGTGCCAGCAGCAGGTTAGCGGGGGGGTTGAATGAGCAGTTCTTC. Translating gives CASSRLAGGLNEQFF.

The chain is built from TRBV5-6 and TRBJ2-3; D might be TRBD2 (7 bases). This CDR3 is 17 amino acids long. V gave up 0 bases and J gave up 2 bases, with 16 bases separating them. Per germline, CDR1 SGHDT and CDR2 YYEEEE. DNA for the CDR3: TGTGCCAGCAGCTTGGGGGTGGGGGGGCCTTTCACAGATACGCAGTATTTT. Translated, it gives CASSLGVGGPFTDTQYF.

The chain uses TRBV28 and TRBJ1-6, with D possibly TRBD1 on 6 matching bases. Per the germline V gene, CDR1 is MDHEN and CDR2 is SYDVKM. Trimming cost V 6 bases and J 0 bases, with 12 bases left between them. The CDR3 spans 16 residues. The CDR3 DNA follows: TGTGCCAGCAGAACTCAGGGGATCTCCTATAATTCACCCCTCCACTTT. It translates to CASRTQGISYNSPLHF.

The V gene is TRBV19, the J gene TRBJ1-5; D is ambiguous. The germline V and J ends were trimmed by 5 bases and 0 bases, with 11 bases remaining between them. CDR1 is LNHDA, CDR2 SQIVND, per germline (reference sequence). There are 15 residues in the CDR3. Here the CDR3 reads CASSSEQSSNQPQHF. The DNA of the CDR3 is TGTGCCAGTAGTTCCGAGCAGAGTAGCAATCAGCCCCAGCATTTT.

The J gene is TRBJ1-2, the V gene TRBV6-5, with D hard to call. V dropped 0 bases and J dropped 5 bases, with 13 bases sitting between them. Germline assignment: CDR1 MNHEY and CDR2 SVGAGI. The CDR3 loop spans 15 amino acids. In DNA, the CDR3 is TGTGCCAGCAGTTACTCACGGGCAGTCGATTATGGCTACACCTTC. Translating gives CASSYSRAVDYGYTF.